This TCR beta chain was sequenced in a study of glioma-infiltrating T cells after dendritic cell vaccination. Measured with immunoSEQ multiplex PCR; TCRdb has only the in-frame clones, and not every one. The sample has 20,000 or so clones, under 90% seen once. The time point was: after dendritic cell vaccination, including at tumor progression/relapse. All glioblastoma patients lacked an isocitrate dehydrogenase mutation. CDR3 length: 17 amino acids. Germline CDR1 and CDR2: LNHDA and SQIVND (reference sequence). The junction had 7 bases not matched to a gene; V was cut back by 1 base and J by 4 bases.

V usage is TRBV19 and J usage is TRBJ2-2; 9 nucleotides agree with TRBD1. The TCR originated in a human donor with glioblastoma. The source material was blood, sampled after dendritic cell vaccination. CDR3 protein: CASSIVRDRDLTGELFF. CDR3 nucleotide sequence: TGTGCCAGTAGTATAGTTCGGGACAGGGACCTCACCGGGGAGCTGTTTTTT.